Sequencing of this T cell receptor beta chain was carried out in a study of blood T cell repertoires in COVID-19. At the level of the study: In each case, the material was cDNA or gDNA derived from T cells, B-cell-depleted T cells, or PBMCs.

Per germline, CDR1 SGHRS and CDR2 YFSETQ. V lost 5 bases, J lost 4 bases, and 0 bases stayed unmatched. The CDR3 runs 12 residues. Seattle's enrolled individuals joined amid active infection and were then monitored longitudinally. Original handling: The authors estimated nucleated cell counts from reference gene primer amplification. TCRdb's table, derived via immunoSEQ multiplex PCR, lists solely in-frame clones and lacks some. That table furnishes V, J and clone size, whereas the DNA furnished D and trimming. The table lists over 200,000 clones, around 90% of them singletons. This chain joins TRBV5-1 and TRBJ2-1; 7 bases agree with TRBD2. The clonotype was recovered from a person aged 18 to 35 with COVID-19, enrolled during active disease. Sequenced input: peripheral blood. The CDR3 DNA follows: TGCGCCAGCAGGGGAGGGTACAATGAGCAGTTCTTC. Translated: CASRGGYNEQFF.